These 24 T cell receptor beta chains were sequenced from one sample in a study of shared clonotypes between healthy human individuals. Some clones are missing from TCRdb's copy, which holds only in-frame ones; the method was immunoSEQ multiplex PCR. The data show fewer than 2.5 million clones, roughly 93% seen once. The specimen sequenced was naive CD4+ T cells from PBMCs. Subset noted: CD45RA+ positively selected. The receptors derive from a man aged 18 to 30 in good health. Some clones in this sample may be carry-over from other donors' samples.

To note about this clone: Additional DNA sequences in this sample encode the identical CDR3. V and J are TRBV7-3 and TRBJ2-1; 11 bases map to TRBD1. The J segment lost 4 bases and the V segment lost 5 bases, leaving 4 bases of the junction unmatched. The CDR3 has 15 residues. The germline gives CDR1 SGHTA, CDR2 FQGTGA. The CDR3 DNA reads TGTGCCAGCAGCCTCGGACAGGGGGCTTACAATGAGCAGTTCTTC. Translation gives CASSLGQGAYNEQFF.

V and J are TRBV19 and TRBJ2-1; no definite D call. The germline V gene encodes CDR1 LNHDA and CDR2 SQIVND (reference sequence). Between the trimmed V and J ends, which lost 6 bases and 5 bases, there was a span of 17 bases. The CDR3 contains 15 residues. The DNA for the CDR3 is TGTGCCAGTAGATCAGGCGGAAATCCGGACAATGAGCAGTTCTTC. Translation: CASRSGGNPDNEQFF.

This sequence joins TRBV7-2 and TRBJ2-3; D uncertain. The CDR3 has 11 amino acids. Trimming took off 2 bases at V and 6 bases at J, with 3 bases between the two ends. Germline CDR1 SGHTA, CDR2 FQGNSA. CDR3 residues: CASSLIDTQYF. CDR3 DNA: TGTGCCAGCAGCTTAATCGATACGCAGTATTTT.

The rearrangement links TRBV19 to TRBJ1-5; D call uncertain. Per the germline V gene, CDR1 is LNHDA and CDR2 is SQIVND (reference sequence). CDR3 length: 16 residues. V was pared by 4 bases and J by 0 bases, with 13 bases between. Here the CDR3 reads CASSTARVASNQPQHF. The CDR3 DNA follows: TGTGCCAGTAGTACCGCCCGAGTGGCTAGCAATCAGCCCCAGCATTTT.

The chain links TRBV7-2 to TRBJ1-2; TRBD1 is a possible D gene (5 bases). V was cut by 5 bases and J by 8 bases, with 15 bases left in between. The CDR3 runs to 13 residues. Germline lookup yields CDR1 SGHTA and CDR2 FQGNSA. The CDR3 DNA is TGTGCCAGCAGCCCGGGACCAGATCAGGGCTACACCTTC. Its protein is CASSPGPDQGYTF.

With respect to this clone: The same CDR3 also results from other DNA sequences found in this sample. The J gene is TRBJ2-7, the V gene TRBV6-1; 9 bases align to TRBD1. Germline V gene sequence: CDR1 MNHNS, CDR2 SASEGT. The CDR3 length is 14 residues. With V trimmed by 5 bases and J by 1 base, 3 bases remained unmatched. As DNA, the CDR3 is TGTGCCAGCAGTTGGGACAGGGTGTCCTACGAGCAGTACTTC. Protein: CASSWDRVSYEQYF.

The J gene is TRBJ2-1, the V gene TRBV9; 11 bases are a match to TRBD2. CDR1 is SGDLS and CDR2 is YYNGEE in the germline V gene. The V and J ends lost 4 bases and 5 bases, in that order; junction bases with no gene match: 8. The CDR3 runs to 16 residues. CDR3 DNA sequence: TGTGCCAGCAGCCGGAAGGGGACTAGCGGCAACAATGAGCAGTTCTTC. Translated, it gives CASSRKGTSGNNEQFF.

The chain recombines TRBV28 with TRBJ1-1; D uncertain. V lost 6 bases, J lost 0 bases, and 11 bases lay in between. The CDR3 spans 14 residues. Germline values: CDR1 MDHEN, CDR2 SYDVKM. CDR3: CASRSMGVNTEAFF. The CDR3, as DNA: TGTGCCAGCAGATCCATGGGAGTGAACACTGAAGCTTTCTTT.

This clone occurred once. The rearrangement links TRBV7-9 to TRBJ1-1; 7 bases align to TRBD1. This CDR3 is 13 amino acids long. Trimming cost V 4 bases and J 7 bases; bases outside gene matches: 6. Per germline, CDR1 SEHNR and CDR2 FQNEAQ (reference sequence). The CDR3 nucleotides read TGTGCCAGCAGCTCACCTCACAGGGGTGAAGCTTTCTTT. Its translation is CASSSPHRGEAFF.

The V call is TRBV28, the J call TRBJ2-5; the match to TRBD1 covers 7 bases. J gave up 4 bases and V 6 bases, and 8 bases lay outside the gene matches. Germline assignment: CDR1 MDHEN and CDR2 SYDVKM. This CDR3 has 14 residues. The CDR3 DNA follows: TGTGCCAGCAGCCGGGACAGTGTCCGAGAGACCCAGTACTTC. Translating gives CASSRDSVRETQYF.

The rearrangement uses TRBV6-1 and TRBJ1-5; 7 bases agree with TRBD1. Looked up from germline, CDR1 is MNHNS and CDR2 is SASEGT. CDR3 length equals 16 residues. Germline trimming cut 4 bases from V and 1 base from J; bases unmatched to any gene: 7. For the CDR3, the DNA is TGTGCCAGCAGTGGGACAGGAGGACCGAGCAATCAGCCCCAGCATTTT. Its translation: CASSGTGGPSNQPQHF.

The rearrangement uses TRBV29-1 and TRBJ2-5; the D gene is possibly TRBD2 (6 bases). The germline V gene has CDR1 SQVTM and CDR2 ANQGSEA. The CDR3 has 13 amino acids. V lost 6 bases, J lost 5 bases, and 16 bases lay in between. As DNA, the CDR3 is TGCAGCGTGCAAGGACGGGCGGGGGAGACCCAGTACTTC. As protein: CSVQGRAGETQYF.

The chain uses TRBV28 and TRBJ1-3; D ambiguous. The V end was cut by 6 bases, the J end by 0 bases, with 15 bases between. The CDR3 contains 16 residues. The germline V gene encodes CDR1 MDHEN and CDR2 SYDVKM. DNA for the CDR3: TGTGCCAGCAGGGAGGGCACTCTTCGCTCTGGAAACACCATATATTTT. This gives the protein CASREGTLRSGNTIYF.

In regard to this clone: At one end the junction does not follow the germline gene, possibly because of a read error. The chain joins TRBV28 to TRBJ2-7; 7 positions match TRBD2. The length of the CDR3 is 16 residues. Germline V gives CDR1 MDHEN, CDR2 SYDVKM. CDR3 sequence (DNA): TGTGCCAGCCTGTCCCCTTCGGGGGAGGGCTCCAACGAGCAGTACTTC. Translation gives CASLSPSGEGSNEQYF.

The gene calls are TRBV5-8 and TRBJ2-7; D gene uncertain. CDR3 length equals 16 residues. V lost 0 bases, J lost 0 bases, and 13 bases lay in between. Germline CDR1 is SGHTS and CDR2 is YDEGEE. The CDR3 region has the DNA TGTGCCAGCAGCTTGGGTACAGATTTAAGCTCCTACGAGCAGTACTTC. This gives the protein CASSLGTDLSSYEQYF.

This clone occurred once. V and J are TRBV28 and TRBJ2-7, with TRBD1 identical over 9 bases. The V gene's germline CDR1 is MDHEN and CDR2 SYDVKM. The ends lost 9 bases at V and 2 bases at J; junction bases unmatched: 11. The CDR3 is 15 residues long. The CDR3, as DNA: TGTGCCAGTTGGCCAAGGGACAGGGAGACCTACGAGCAGTACTTC. Its translation is CASWPRDRETYEQYF.

The chain combines TRBV5-6 with TRBJ2-3; the match to TRBD2 covers 8 bases. CDR3 length: 15 residues. The J segment lost 5 bases and the V segment lost 3 bases, leaving 8 bases of the junction unmatched. Germline V CDR1 and CDR2: SGHDT, YYEEEE. The CDR3 is CASSSMRGAEDTQYF. The CDR3 region has the DNA TGTGCCAGCAGCTCCATGCGGGGGGCGGAAGATACGCAGTATTTT. The whole variable domain, remainder taken from reference TRBV5-6 and TRBJ2-3, is DAGVTQSPTHLIKTRGQQVTLRCSPKSGHDTVSWYQQALGQGPQFIFQYYEEEERQRGNFPDRFSGHQFPNYSSELNVNALLLGDSALYLCASSSMRGAEDTQYFGPGTRLTVL.

The rearrangement joins TRBV9 to TRBJ2-7; 7 bases fit TRBD2. The germline V gene has CDR1 SGDLS and CDR2 YYNGEE. V lost 4 bases, J lost 2 bases, and 6 bases stayed unmatched. The CDR3 extends over 14 amino acids. The CDR3 reads CASSMGTNPYEQYF. The CDR3 nucleotides read TGTGCCAGCAGCATGGGGACTAACCCCTACGAGCAGTACTTC.

The chain uses TRBV27 and TRBJ2-4; D possibly matches TRBD1 or TRBD2 (5 bases each). The germline gives CDR1 MNHEY, CDR2 SMNVEV (reference sequence). The CDR3 is 17 residues long. Between the trimmed V and J ends, which lost 5 bases and 3 bases, there was a span of 20 bases. CDR3 DNA sequence: TGTGCCAGCAGTCCCCGGGACCCCCCCTTAGTCAAAAACATTCAGTACTTC. It specifies CASSPRDPPLVKNIQYF.

This clone was observed once. In the same sample, other DNA sequences code for this CDR3. The gene calls are TRBV29-1 and TRBJ1-1; TRBD1 matches at 9 bases. V dropped 6 bases and J dropped 5; count of bases not matched to a gene: 4. CDR1 is SQVTM and CDR2 is ANQGSEA in the germline V gene. The CDR3 runs to 12 residues. The CDR3 DNA is TGCAGCGTGACGACAGGGGGAACTGAAGCTTTCTTT. Protein: CSVTTGGTEAFF.

This clone occurred a few times. The rearrangement joins TRBV7-9 to TRBJ1-4, with 8 bases lining up with TRBD1. The CDR3 has 15 amino acids. Per germline, CDR1 SEHNR and CDR2 FQNEAQ (reference sequence). V lost 1 base to trimming and J lost 8 bases; unmatched junction nucleotides: 6. CDR3 in amino acids: CASSLGQGPREKLFF. CDR3 DNA sequence: TGTGCCAGCAGCTTAGGACAGGGGCCACGCGAAAAACTGTTTTTT.

Worth noting for this clone: Distinct nucleotide sequences in the sample also encode this CDR3. J is TRBJ1-2 and V is TRBV20-1; D unclear. The V gene's germline CDR1 is DFQATT and CDR2 SNEGSKA (reference sequence). The CDR3 runs 11 residues. The V end lost 3 bases, the J end lost 2 bases, and 4 bases lay between the germline ends. This CDR3 reads CSASLNYGYTF. In nucleotides, the CDR3 is TGCAGTGCTAGTCTGAACTATGGCTACACCTTC.

The chain has TRBV18 and TRBJ2-4; 7 bases align to TRBD2. This CDR3 comprises 15 residues. V trimming: 3 bases; J trimming: 1 base; junction bases outside the gene matches: 3. CDR1 and CDR2 from the germline V gene are KGHSH and LQKENI. The CDR3 loop is CASSPVGGAKNIQYF. CDR3 in DNA: TGTGCCAGCTCACCTGTGGGGGGGGCCAAAAACATTCAGTACTTC.

The gene calls are TRBV4-1 and TRBJ2-7; D is ambiguous. The CDR3 spans 16 residues. The germline V and J ends were trimmed by 0 bases and 0 bases, with 12 bases remaining between them. CDR1 MGHRA and CDR2 YSYEKL come from the germline V gene. CDR3 in DNA: TGCGCCAGCAGCCAAGATCGTAGCTCTGGCTCCTACGAGCAGTACTTC. This translates into CASSQDRSSGSYEQYF.